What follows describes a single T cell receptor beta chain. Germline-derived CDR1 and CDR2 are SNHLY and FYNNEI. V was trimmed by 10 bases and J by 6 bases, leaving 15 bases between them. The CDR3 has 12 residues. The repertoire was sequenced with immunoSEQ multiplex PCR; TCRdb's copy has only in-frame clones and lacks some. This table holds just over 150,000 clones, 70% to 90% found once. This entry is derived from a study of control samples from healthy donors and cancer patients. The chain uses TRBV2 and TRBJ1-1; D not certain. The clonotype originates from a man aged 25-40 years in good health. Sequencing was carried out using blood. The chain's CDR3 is CATLGLTSEAFF. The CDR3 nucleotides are TGTGCCACCTTGGGTCTGACCTCTGAAGCTTTCTTT.